This TCR beta chain was documented in a study of T cell responses to AZD1222 COVID-19 vaccine. Findings and limits, study-wide: Donors in the cohort were predominantly white British and more often female, and clonal diversity was possibly underestimated. Breadth and depth of Spike-specific TCRs rose after two AZD1222 doses. Spike as a whole was targeted by vaccine-associated CD4 TCRs, dominant at 160-218 and 743-854. There were repertoire samples only from the period after the peak T cell response.

TCRdb's table, derived via immunoSEQ multiplex PCR, lists solely in-frame clones and lacks some. The table lists fewer than 150,000 clones, around 89% of them singletons. The CDR3 extends over 15 amino acids. Per the germline V gene, CDR1 is MDHEN and CDR2 is SYDVKM. After removal of 8 bases from V and 5 bases from J, the junction contained 6 bases not matched to a gene. Comment on this clone: Its target is not known.

The sample consisted of peripheral blood, taken 28 days after the second AZD1222 dose. This TCR derives from an adult who received the AZD1222 COVID-19 vaccine. V is TRBV28 and J is TRBJ2-2; 12 bases line up with TRBD1. This CDR3 is CASLPGQGATGELFF. The CDR3, as DNA: TGTGCCAGCCTCCCGGGACAGGGGGCGACCGGGGAGCTGTTTTTT.